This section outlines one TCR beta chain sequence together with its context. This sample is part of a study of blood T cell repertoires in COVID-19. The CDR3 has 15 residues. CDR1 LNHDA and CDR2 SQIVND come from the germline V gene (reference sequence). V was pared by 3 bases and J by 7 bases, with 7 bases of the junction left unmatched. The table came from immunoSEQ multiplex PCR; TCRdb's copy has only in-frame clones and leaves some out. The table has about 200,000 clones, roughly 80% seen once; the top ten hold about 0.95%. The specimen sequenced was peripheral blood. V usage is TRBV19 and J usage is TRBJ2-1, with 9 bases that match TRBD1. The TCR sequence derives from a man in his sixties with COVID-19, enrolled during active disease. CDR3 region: CASSMITGGRNEQFF. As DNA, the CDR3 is TGTGCCAGTAGTATGATCACAGGGGGCCGGAATGAGCAGTTCTTC.